Shown below are 26 T cell receptor beta chains from a single sample sequenced in a study of PD-L1 blockade in urothelial cancer. Described time point: peripheral blood 6 weeks after treatment start. Clones were sequenced by immunoSEQ multiplex PCR, and TCRdb holds only the in-frame ones, with some missing. Altogether 80,000 to 95,000 clones are present, approximately 87% being singletons, with the ten largest covering under 9.5%. The sequencing here drew on PBMCs, taken around atezolizumab (anti-PD-L1) treatment. The receptors shown here come from a man aged 70-80 years with urothelial cancer.

The CDR3 DNA follows: TGTGCCAGCACCCAAGGCCCGGGGACTGACTACGAGCAGTACTTC. Amino acid sequence: CASTQGPGTDYEQYF. The chain uses TRBV6-1 and TRBJ2-7, with D perhaps TRBD2 (6 bases). The CDR3 consists of 15 residues. Trimming pared 7 bases from V and 3 bases from J, leaving 19 bases between. Germline CDR1 MNHNS, CDR2 SASEGT.

This sequence joins TRBV5-4 and TRBJ2-5; D remains unclear. Trimming removed 0 bases from V and 0 bases from J, with 6 bases in between. This CDR3 has 14 amino acids. From germline, CDR1 is SGHNT and CDR2 YYREEE (reference sequence). CDR3 in amino acids: CASSLALDQETQYF. In DNA, the CDR3 is TGTGCCAGCAGCTTGGCTTTAGACCAAGAGACCCAGTACTTC.

This clone was recorded only once. This sequence joins TRBV7-2 and TRBJ2-3; no clear D gene. The CDR3 has 13 residues. The V end was cut by 5 bases, the J end by 9 bases, with 15 bases between. Germline CDR1 SGHTA, CDR2 FQGNSA. Here the CDR3 reads CASSLGPQQTQYF. As DNA, the CDR3 is TGTGCCAGCAGCCTTGGGCCCCAGCAGACGCAGTATTTT.

The rearrangement uses TRBV7-2 and TRBJ1-1, with TRBD1 matching 9 bases. Germline-derived CDR1 and CDR2 are SGHTA and FQGNSA. The CDR3 is made up of 14 amino acids. Trimming cost V 5 bases and J 6 bases; bases outside gene matches: 7. The CDR3 DNA is TGTGCCAGCAGCCCCCGGACAGGGGTAGCTGAAGCTTTCTTT. Protein product: CASSPRTGVAEAFF.

V and J are TRBV6-1 and TRBJ1-2; tentative D call: TRBD1 (6 bases). Germline assignment: CDR1 MNHNS and CDR2 SASEGT. V dropped 4 bases and J dropped 8 bases, with 14 bases sitting between them. The CDR3 consists of 13 residues. CDR3 residues: CASSGYRDGGYTF. CDR3 coding DNA: TGTGCCAGCAGTGGCTACAGGGATGGGGGCTACACCTTC.

J is TRBJ2-1 and V is TRBV2; D is ambiguous. Trimming left V 7 bases short and J 3 bases short, with 13 bases between. Germline V gene data show CDR1 as SNHLY and CDR2 as FYNNEI. The CDR3 has 14 residues. CDR3 bases: TGTGCCAGCATGTGGTCTGGCGGCTACAATGAGCAGTTCTTC. This sequence encodes CASMWSGGYNEQFF.

The chain joins TRBV6-5 to TRBJ1-2; 7 nucleotides match TRBD1. CDR3 size: 16 residues. The V and J ends lost 4 bases and 8 bases, in that order; junction bases with no gene match: 16. The germline V gene encodes CDR1 MNHEY and CDR2 SVGAGI. This chain's CDR3 is CASSSTGQSLFGGYTF. CDR3 coding DNA: TGTGCCAGCAGTTCAACGGGACAGAGCCTCTTCGGCGGCTACACCTTC.

This clone was recorded only once. This sequence joins TRBV7-6 and TRBJ1-6; 8 bases agree with TRBD1. Germline CDR1 and CDR2: SGHVS and FNYEAQ. The CDR3 has 17 residues. Unmatched junction bases numbered 6, after V lost 5 bases and J lost 0 bases. This CDR3 reads CASSPQTGGSYNSPLHF. The CDR3 coding sequence is TGTGCCAGCAGCCCGCAAACAGGGGGCTCCTATAATTCACCCCTCCACTTT.

CDR3 nucleotides: TGTGCCAGCAGGTTGGACAGGGGGGGTCAGCCCCAGCATTTT. As protein: CASRLDRGGQPQHF. V and J are TRBV6-1 and TRBJ1-5, with TRBD1 matching 10 bases. The V and J ends lost 6 bases and 6 bases, in that order; junction bases with no gene match: 5. The length of the CDR3 is 14 residues. Germline lookup yields CDR1 MNHNS and CDR2 SASEGT.

The chain has TRBV7-9 and TRBJ1-2; TRBD1 is a possible D gene (6 bases). Trimming stripped 5 bases from V and 7 bases from J, with 14 bases between. CDR1 SEHNR and CDR2 FQNEAQ come from the germline V gene (reference sequence). The CDR3 runs to 13 residues. CDR3 coding DNA: TGTGCCAGCAGCATGGACAGCTGGCTTGGCTACACCTTC. As protein: CASSMDSWLGYTF.

The chain has TRBV7-9 and TRBJ1-4, with 7 bases identical to TRBD1. The CDR3 loop spans 14 amino acids. CDR1 is SEHNR, CDR2 FQNEAQ, per germline (reference sequence). V lost 1 base, J lost 6 bases, and 2 bases stayed unmatched. The CDR3 region is CASSLEGAYEKLFF. The CDR3 DNA reads TGTGCCAGCAGCTTAGAGGGGGCATATGAAAAACTGTTTTTT.

The chain links TRBV11-2 to TRBJ2-3; D might be TRBD2 (6 bases). Germline CDR1 is SGHAT and CDR2 is FQNNGV. The CDR3 covers 14 residues. Trimming took 5 bases from V and 0 from J, leaving 9 bases between them. CDR3 sequence: CASSSGFSTDTQYF. DNA for the CDR3: TGTGCCAGCAGCAGCGGGTTTAGCACAGATACGCAGTATTTT.

This clone occurred once. This rearrangement joins TRBV2 to TRBJ2-7; TRBD2 matches 11 bases. V dropped 5 bases and J dropped 2; count of bases not matched to a gene: 14. The CDR3 runs 18 residues. Germline V CDR1 and CDR2: SNHLY, FYNNEI. CDR3 sequence: CASSRLSSGLAEAYEQYF. The CDR3 DNA is TGTGCCAGCAGTAGACTCTCCTCGGGACTAGCGGAAGCCTACGAGCAGTACTTC.

The chain uses TRBV5-1 and TRBJ1-6; D is unresolved. The germline gives CDR1 SGHRS, CDR2 YFSETQ. Trimming removed 8 bases from V and 1 base from J, with 13 bases in between. The CDR3 is 15 residues long. As DNA, the CDR3 is TGCGCCAGACGACGGGTTGGGTCCTATAATTCACCCCTCCACTTT. Protein product: CARRRVGSYNSPLHF.

This chain connects TRBV28 to TRBJ2-1; 10 positions match TRBD2. This CDR3 has 14 amino acids. The germline V gene encodes CDR1 MDHEN and CDR2 SYDVKM. V shed 7 bases and J 3 bases; nucleotides not matched to a gene: 3. CDR3 sequence (DNA): TGTGCCAGCATAGCGGGAGGAAACTACAATGAGCAGTTCTTC. It specifies CASIAGGNYNEQFF.

This clone was seen only a few times. The rearrangement uses TRBV2 and TRBJ1-5, with D unclear. V was shortened by 3 bases and J by 2 bases, with 8 bases between the two germline ends. The CDR3 has 14 residues. Per germline, CDR1 SNHLY and CDR2 FYNNEI. The CDR3 DNA sequence: TGTGCCAGCAGTGACGACACGCGCAATCAGCCCCAGCATTTT. The encoded protein is CASSDDTRNQPQHF.

This chain joins TRBV4-1 and TRBJ2-5, with 7 bases that match TRBD2. CDR1 MGHRA and CDR2 YSYEKL come from the germline V gene. The CDR3 is made up of 17 amino acids. With V trimmed by 4 bases and J by 5 bases, 16 bases remained unmatched. The CDR3 region has the DNA TGCGCCAGCAGCCCCCTGGGCCAGCTAGCCGGGGGGGAGACCCAGTACTTC. Its protein is CASSPLGQLAGGETQYF.

The chain combines TRBV2 with TRBJ2-7; 7 nucleotides agree with TRBD2. Germline trimming cut 2 bases from V and 7 bases from J; bases unmatched to any gene: 11. The CDR3 is made up of 15 amino acids. Germline values: CDR1 SNHLY, CDR2 FYNNEI. The CDR3 DNA reads TGTGCCAGCAGTGAAAGCCCGACTAGCTATAGGGAGCAGTACTTC. Its protein is CASSESPTSYREQYF. The full variable domain, completed using reference TRBV2 and TRBJ2-7, is EPEVTQTPSHQVTQMGQEVILRCVPISNHLYFYWYRQILGQKVEFLVSFYNNEISEKSEIFDDQFSVERPDGSNFTLKIRSTKLEDSAMYFCASSESPTSYREQYFGPGTRLTVT.

The V gene is TRBV4-1, the J gene TRBJ2-1; the match to TRBD1 covers 12 bases. Germline CDR1 MGHRA, CDR2 YSYEKL. J gave up 7 bases and V 3 bases, and 7 bases lay outside the gene matches. This CDR3 has 16 residues. CDR3 in amino acids: CASSQDRDRGRNEQFF. The DNA of the CDR3 is TGCGCCAGCAGCCAGGACAGGGACAGGGGGCGGAATGAGCAGTTCTTC.

This chain uses TRBV7-2 with TRBJ1-3; perhaps TRBD1 as D (5 bases). The CDR3 is 16 residues long. Trimming took 5 bases from V and 0 from J, leaving 14 bases between them. Per germline, CDR1 SGHTA and CDR2 FQGNSA. The DNA for the CDR3 is TGTGCCAGCAGCCCGCCGGGACTGATCTCTGGAAACACCATATATTTT. Residues: CASSPPGLISGNTIYF.

The V call is TRBV11-3, the J call TRBJ1-5; no firm D call. CDR1 SGHNT and CDR2 YENEEA come from the germline V gene. The CDR3 is 14 residues long. Trimming removed 6 bases from V and 4 bases from J, with 13 bases in between. The CDR3 DNA follows: TGTGCCAGCAGGGGGAGGATGGGAAATCAGCCCCAGCATTTT. Its translation is CASRGRMGNQPQHF. The variable domain in full, completed from reference TRBV11-3 and TRBJ1-5, reads EAGVVQSPRYKIIEKKQPVAFWCNPISGHNTLYWYLQNLGQGPELLIRYENEEAVDDSQLPKDRFSAERLKGVDSTLKIQPAELGDSAVYLCASRGRMGNQPQHFGDGTRLSIL.

The rearrangement uses TRBV2 and TRBJ1-1, with 8 bases lining up with TRBD1. V dropped 4 bases and J dropped 6; count of bases not matched to a gene: 10. The CDR3 runs to 15 residues. CDR1 SNHLY and CDR2 FYNNEI come from the germline V gene. CDR3 residues: CASSVEDRVFAEAFF. The CDR3 nucleotides are TGTGCCAGCAGTGTGGAGGACAGGGTATTTGCTGAAGCTTTCTTT.

CDR3 sequence (DNA): TGTGCCAGCAGCTTAATTGCGGGGGGGACGCATTCTGAGACCCAGTACTTC. Translated, it gives CASSLIAGGTHSETQYF. The V call is TRBV7-3, the J call TRBJ2-5; 9 nucleotides agree with TRBD2. CDR1 and CDR2 from the germline V gene are SGHTA and FQGTGA. Trimming took 1 base from V and 5 from J; bases not matched to a gene: 11. The CDR3 consists of 17 residues.

The V and J genes are TRBV13 and TRBJ1-1, with D tentatively TRBD1 (5 bases). Germline CDR1 is PRHDT and CDR2 is FYEKMQ (reference sequence). Deletions cut 4 bases from V and 9 bases from J, with 12 bases between. The CDR3 runs to 12 residues. The chain's CDR3 is CASSSPDKKAFF. DNA for the CDR3: TGTGCCAGCAGCTCCCCGGACAAAAAAGCTTTCTTT.

This clone was seen more than once but under ten times. V is TRBV6-5 and J is TRBJ1-6, with a weak D call TRBD1 (6 bases). The CDR3 loop spans 14 amino acids. V was pared by 5 bases and J by 10 bases, with 15 bases between. The germline gives CDR1 MNHEY, CDR2 SVGAGI. The CDR3 nucleotides are TGTGCCAGCAGTAACGGACAGACAAGGTCACCCCTCCACTTT. It specifies CASSNGQTRSPLHF.

The V gene is TRBV4-3, the J gene TRBJ2-3; the match to TRBD2 covers 9 bases. The CDR3 contains 19 residues. The J segment lost 0 bases and the V segment lost 3 bases, leaving 13 bases of the junction unmatched. Per the germline V gene, CDR1 is LGHNA and CDR2 is YSLEER. The CDR3 nucleotides read TGCGCCAGCAGCCAGGGTGTCGCGGGAGGGCCATTTAGCACAGATACGCAGTATTTT. Its translation: CASSQGVAGGPFSTDTQYF.